This entry lists 5 T cell receptor beta chains sequenced from one sample in a study of identifying expanded T cells in peripheral blood (dated by TCRdb to the late 2010s). The library relied on the immunoSEQ multiplex PCR assay. The immuneACCESS repertoire file appears here via TCRdb, limited to in-frame rearrangements. These files lack a portion of the clones; in checked studies, under half of the deficit traces to unresolved V genes, and the cause of the others is not known. The sample has about 58,000 clones on record, approximately 80% of them singletons. The ten biggest clones cover approximately 17% of the sample. The sequencing input was blood. These receptors originate from a person aged 18 to 75 in good health.

This clone occurred many times. The CDR3 loop reads CAWNLGAGGYTF. CDR3 DNA sequence: TGTGCCTGGAATCTGGGGGCGGGTGGCTACACCTTC. The chain has TRBV30 and TRBJ1-2, with D possibly matching TRBD1 (6 bases). The CDR3 spans 12 residues. Germline CDR1 reads GTSNPN; CDR2 reads SVGIG (reference sequence). V was trimmed by 4 bases and J by 7 bases, leaving 13 bases between them.

The chain carries TRBV28 and TRBJ2-2; 8 bases match TRBD1. Germline CDR1 and CDR2: MDHEN and SYDVKM. V shed 2 bases, J shed 1 base, and the junction held 3 bases outside the gene matches. The CDR3 contains 16 residues. The CDR3 sequence: CASSLRGTGNTGELFF. CDR3 nucleotides: TGTGCCAGCAGTTTAAGGGGGACAGGGAACACCGGGGAGCTGTTTTTT.

In its sample, this clone was seen once. The chain employs TRBV4-3 and TRBJ2-5; possible D gene TRBD1, 7 bases. Germline V CDR1 and CDR2: LGHNA, YSLEER. The CDR3 extends over 16 amino acids. Trimming took 0 bases from V and 5 from J, leaving 16 bases between them. CDR3 loop: CASSQELAAGGETQYF. In nucleotides, the CDR3 is TGCGCCAGCAGCCAAGAGTTGGCGGCAGGGGGGGAGACCCAGTACTTC.

J is TRBJ2-1 and V is TRBV6-5, with D possibly called TRBD1 or TRBD2 (5 bases each). Germline V lookup: CDR1 MNHEY, CDR2 SVGAGI. This CDR3 region has 12 residues. V lost 4 bases, J lost 14 bases, and 15 bases lay in between. The CDR3 spells CASSSVGTSKFF. CDR3 DNA: TGTGCCAGCAGTTCCGTTGGGACCTCGAAGTTCTTC.

This chain uses TRBV6-5 with TRBJ1-1; a weak D match, TRBD1 (6 bases). V lost 6 bases, J lost 1 base, and 12 bases lay in between. The germline V gene encodes CDR1 MNHEY and CDR2 SVGAGI. The CDR3 extends over 14 amino acids. Written as DNA, the CDR3 is TGTGCCAGCAGGACGACAGGCCGGAACACTGAAGCTTTCTTT. This sequence encodes CASRTTGRNTEAFF.